This TCR beta chain was captured in a study of human T cells and chemical hapten exposure (dated by TCRdb to the early 2020s). Broadly, across the study: For sensitization, 2% DPC in acetone was applied to a 2 cm by 2 cm area of upper inner arm skin. Libraries were pooled for sequencing, and per-sample TCR yields varied mainly because of small differences in library volumes within the pool. Patch testing on the upper back used Finn chambers containing 0.01% DPC, with scoring done after 6 days according to International Contact Dermatitis Research Group standards. Patients additionally received weekly therapeutic DPC doses to the scalp throughout the roughly 25-week study period. Alopecia areata with under or over 50% scalp involvement, alopecia totalis and alopecia universalis were represented in the patient cohort, which was mostly female. Peripheral blood TCR repertoire changes were tracked in vivo in alopecia patients during primary and secondary sensitization to the hapten diphenylcyclopropenone (DPC). Blood samples were taken from patients before sensitization (week 0) and at 2, 6 and about 24 weeks after DPC sensitization. About 28 alopecia patients gave blood for TCR sequencing at one to four time points (pre-sensitization, 2, 6 and 24 weeks). General study outcomes and caveats: After repeated subsampling, changes were observed in the strength of the expansion versus patch-test correlation and in the threshold at which the correlation became significant. A positive correlation was found between the number of PT1 expanded TCRs and patch test score, with significance reached at thresholds 8, 16 and 32 but not 4. Expanded TCRs formed significantly more large CDR3 similarity clusters than pre-sensitization or healthy control sets, consistent with antigen-driven responses. Because every patient had alopecia, a presumed autoimmune disease, the patients' immune response might differ from that of healthy individuals. DPC sensitization did not change the number of TCRs with a frequency above 1 in 1000, and there was no evidence of changes in global repertoire structure.

On this clonotype: What this receptor recognizes is not known. Base qualities are not recorded, but no much larger clone differs from it by a single base.

V and J lose 5 bases and 6 bases, and a span of 8 bases separates them. From the cysteine through the phenylalanine, the CDR3 covers 11 amino acids. The sequence is cut down to CDR3 DNA, 33 bases in frame from base 1. CDR1 and CDR2 are read off the germline V gene as MDHEN and SYDVKM. Preparation of the library involved RACE. This sample was sequenced with a NextSeq 500. During library preparation, unique molecular identifiers were attached to individual cDNA molecules so that TCRs could be counted quantitatively and reproducibly. For every blood RNA sample, sequencing covered both the TCR alpha and TCR beta chains. Per the authors' processing: A median of about 87,000 TCRs per sample was observed, with a range of about 20,000 to 690,600. The Decombinator software suite was used to annotate V, J and CDR3 in the TCR reads. To make PS versus PT1 abundance plots, every sample was subsampled to the same number of TCRs (28,000). TCRs were defined as expanded if absent before sensitization and observed at least eight times at the 2-week time point. TCRdb trimmed the raw reads at Q25, called clones with MiXCR and kept productive beta chains. Every entry covers one CDR3 protein and lists the most common genes and DNA from its rows. What appears here as the V and J calls and clone size reflects TCRdb's work, not the paper's. The sample data list under 400,000 distinct CDR3 sequences, and 5.1% of these were observed just once. The top ten clones comprise 2.5% to 3% of the sample.

The label giving this sample's time point can be read as: pre-sensitization, week 0. The treatment or condition label on this specimen signifies: therapeutic diphenylcyclopropenone sensitization with weekly scalp DPC. At every patch-test visit, the blood draw took place before the patch test was put on. Patients were eligible if aged 18 to 70, diagnosed with alopecia and judged suitable for DPC therapy, and pregnant patients were excluded. Total RNA was extracted from unfractionated whole blood that had been collected in Tempus Blood RNA tubes. Source: whole blood, taken in connection with sensitization to the hapten diphenylcyclopropenone (DPC). The chain was built from TRBV28 and TRBJ2-7; the D gene cannot be resolved reliably. The TCR was taken from a woman in her forties or fifties with alopecia areata. Some clones in this sample may be carry-over from other donors' samples. In nucleotide form, the sequence is TGTGCCAGCAGTCCCTCCCTCGAGCAGTACTTC. It encodes CASSPSLEQYF. The variable domain in full, with residues beyond the CDR3 obtained from the reference TRBV28 and TRBJ2-7 genes, is DVKVTQSSRYLVKRTGEKVFLECVQDMDHENMFWYRQDPGLGLRLIYFSYDVKMKEKGDIPEGYSVSREKKERFSLILESASTNQTSMYLCASSPSLEQYFGPGTRLTVT.